This T cell receptor beta chain was captured in a study of T cells after yellow fever vaccination. A single record per CDR3 protein comes from TCRdb applying MiXCR to the 5' RACE reads. This table has hundreds of thousands of distinct CDR3 sequences, 17% appearing once. This CDR3 is built from 12 residues. Germline V lookup: CDR1 SGHAT, CDR2 FQNNGV. Trimming took off 2 bases at V and 6 bases at J, with 7 bases between the two ends. A few counts support this clonotype. Its antigen is still unknown. Study observations and caveats: Primary-vaccination clones mostly resurfaced post-booster (around 95% CD4, more than 85% CD8). Sorted repertoires could include abundant contaminating clonotypes from bulk cells.

This specimen was PBMCs, taken 5 days after the first yellow fever vaccination. The receptor comes from a man younger than 30 who received the YFV17D yellow fever vaccine. The V and J genes are TRBV11-2 and TRBJ1-2, with D unresolved. DNA for the CDR3: TGTGCCAGCAGCTTAATGGAGGATGGCTACACCTTC. Residues: CASSLMEDGYTF.